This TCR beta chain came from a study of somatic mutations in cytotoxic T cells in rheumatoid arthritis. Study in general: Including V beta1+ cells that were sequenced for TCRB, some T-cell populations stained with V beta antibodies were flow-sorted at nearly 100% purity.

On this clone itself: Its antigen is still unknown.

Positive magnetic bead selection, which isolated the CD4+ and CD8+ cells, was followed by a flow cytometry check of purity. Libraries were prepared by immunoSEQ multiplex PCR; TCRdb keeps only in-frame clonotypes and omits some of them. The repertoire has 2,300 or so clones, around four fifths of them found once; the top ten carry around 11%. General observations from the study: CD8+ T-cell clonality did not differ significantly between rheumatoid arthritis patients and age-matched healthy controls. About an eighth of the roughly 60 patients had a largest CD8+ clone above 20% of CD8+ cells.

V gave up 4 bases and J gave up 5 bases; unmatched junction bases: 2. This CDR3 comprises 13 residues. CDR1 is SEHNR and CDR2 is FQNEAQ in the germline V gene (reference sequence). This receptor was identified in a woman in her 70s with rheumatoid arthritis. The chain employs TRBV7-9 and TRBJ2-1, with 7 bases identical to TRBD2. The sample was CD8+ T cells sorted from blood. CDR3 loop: CASSYLADNEQFF. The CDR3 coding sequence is TGTGCCAGCAGCTATCTAGCGGACAATGAGCAGTTCTTC.